This T cell receptor beta chain was recovered during a study of T cells in Graves' hyperthyroidism and ophthalmopathy. Diagnoses used clinical symptoms, serum thyroxine and TRAb, thyroid ultrasound and orbital computed tomography. What was amplified from RNA transcripts were TCR beta CDR3 regions. Carried out on the TCR CDR3, a first-round RT-PCR used the HTBI primer set. TCRdb processed the multiplex PCR reads anew with MiXCR; each CDR3 protein has one entry. The sample has roughly 580,000 distinct CDR3 sequences; roughly 46% are singletons. This clonotype was sampled from a woman aged 18-35 years with Graves' hyperthyroidism. The specimen sequenced was peripheral blood or thyroid tissue (not recorded which).

The CDR3 region is CASSLSIRGLNSGNTIYF. The CDR3 nucleotides read TGTGCCAGCAGCTTAAGTATCAGGGGACTGAACTCTGGAAACACCATATATTTT. The genes are TRBV7-9 and TRBJ1-3, with D possibly matching TRBD1 (6 bases). Germline V gene lookup returns CDR1 SEHNR and CDR2 FQNEAQ (reference sequence). This CDR3 region has 18 residues. The V gene lost 2 bases and the J gene lost 0 bases, with 17 bases spanning the gap.